These 29 T cell receptor beta chains share one sample of origin, sequenced in a study of T-cell reconstitution after alpha-beta-depleted transplantation in children. Preparation of the TCRbeta library was carried out with unique molecular identifiers. TCRdb processed the PCR reads anew with MiXCR; each CDR3 protein has one entry. The data contain some 490,000 distinct CDR3 sequences, approximately 12% of them singletons. The material was PBMCs from the stem cell graft donor, obtained from the stem cell graft. The receptors were sampled from a human donor who donated a stem cell graft to a child with combined immunodeficiency.

This clonotype was found many times. The chain uses TRBV12-3 or TRBV12-4 and TRBJ1-2, with D tentatively TRBD1 (6 bases). V gave up 3 bases and J gave up 0 bases, with 8 bases separating them. CDR3 size: 14 residues. The CDR3 loop is CASSLGAANYGYTF. CDR3 coding DNA: TGTGCCAGCAGTTTGGGGGCAGCTAACTATGGCTACACCTTC.

This clonotype was counted between two and nine times. The CDR3 sequence is CASSAESGQGFYEQYF. For the CDR3, the DNA is TGTGCCAGCAGCGCAGAGTCGGGACAGGGTTTCTACGAGCAGTACTTC. This sequence joins TRBV7-2 and TRBJ2-7, with TRBD1 matching 9 bases. The CDR3 totals 16 residues. From germline, CDR1 is SGHTA and CDR2 FQGNSA. Trimming at V came to 5 bases and at J to 3 bases, leaving 11 bases not matched to a gene. The full variable domain, completed using reference TRBV7-2 and TRBJ2-7, is GAGVSQSPSNKVTEKGKDVELRCDPISGHTALYWYRQSLGQGLEFLIYFQGNSAPDKSGLPSDRFSAERTGGSVSTLTIQRTQQEDSAVYLCASSAESGQGFYEQYFGPGTRLTVT.

This clonotype was seen only a few times. The genes are TRBV20-1 and TRBJ2-3; 10 bases agree with TRBD2. The CDR3 spans 17 residues. V was pared by 1 base and J by 4 bases, with 11 bases of the junction left unmatched. Germline lookup yields CDR1 DFQATT and CDR2 SNEGSKA (reference sequence). This chain's CDR3 is CSARGPGLAGAADTQYF. The CDR3 DNA is TGCAGTGCTAGAGGGCCAGGCCTAGCGGGAGCAGCAGATACGCAGTATTTT.

The chain joins TRBV3-1 to TRBJ2-5; the D is unclear. The CDR3 sequence is 13 residues long. V gave up 1 base and J gave up 5 bases, with 8 bases separating them. Germline V gene sequence: CDR1 LGHDT, CDR2 YNNKEL (reference sequence). Here the CDR3 reads CASSQVTRETQYF. In nucleotides, the CDR3 is TGTGCCAGCAGCCAAGTAACACGCGAGACCCAGTACTTC.

The gene calls are TRBV5-1 and TRBJ2-1; 12 bases fit TRBD2. This CDR3 comprises 15 residues. The J segment lost 7 bases and the V segment lost 3 bases, leaving 5 bases of the junction unmatched. CDR1 and CDR2 (germline): SGHRS, YFSETQ. The CDR3 DNA reads TGCGCCAGCAGCTCGACTAGCGGGAGAAGGAATGAGCAGTTCTTC. Amino acid sequence: CASSSTSGRRNEQFF. Variable domain in full (rest from reference TRBV5-1 and TRBJ2-1): KAGVTQTPRYLIKTRGQQVTLSCSPISGHRSVSWYQQTPGQGLQFLFEYFSETQRNKGNFPGRFSGRQFSNSRSEMNVSTLELGDSALYLCASSSTSGRRNEQFFGPGTRLTVL.

The gene calls are TRBV6-4 and TRBJ2-3; D may be TRBD1 (8 bases). Per the germline V gene, CDR1 is MRHNA and CDR2 is SNTAGT. The CDR3 is made up of 15 amino acids. The germline V and J ends were trimmed by 2 bases and 6 bases, with 15 bases remaining between them. CDR3 sequence reads: CASSDAGAGGDTQYF. In DNA form, the CDR3 reads TGTGCCAGCAGTGACGCGGGGGCAGGGGGCGATACGCAGTATTTT.

This clonotype occurred a few times. The gene calls are TRBV14 and TRBJ2-3; D not certain. V was clipped by 4 bases and J by 3 bases, with 8 bases between them. The CDR3 is 13 residues long. Germline V gives CDR1 SGHDN, CDR2 FVKESK. This chain's CDR3 is CASSRRWTDTQYF. The CDR3, as DNA: TGTGCCAGCAGCCGCAGGTGGACAGATACGCAGTATTTT.

This clonotype was detected many times. The chain employs TRBV24-1 and TRBJ2-1, with 7 positions matching TRBD2. The CDR3 has 15 amino acids. Unmatched junction bases numbered 4, after V lost 6 bases and J lost 0 bases. Germline loops: CDR1 KGHDR, CDR2 SFDVKD. The CDR3 sequence: CATSLGGSSYNEQFF. The CDR3 nucleotides are TGTGCCACCAGTCTGGGCGGGAGCTCCTACAATGAGCAGTTCTTC.

The CDR3 coding sequence is TGTGCCAGCAGCGTTGGGACTAGCGGCTCTCTCTCCTACAATGAGCAGTTCTTC. Protein: CASSVGTSGSLSYNEQFF. This rearrangement joins TRBV9 to TRBJ2-1; 11 bases line up with TRBD2. CDR1 is SGDLS, CDR2 YYNGEE, per germline. The junction had 7 bases not matched to a gene; V was cut back by 2 bases and J by 0 bases. This CDR3 region has 18 residues.

This clonotype was recorded a few times. The chain employs TRBV4-3 and TRBJ2-2; 8 bases are shared with TRBD2. The CDR3 consists of 17 residues. Losses at the gene ends were 5 bases for V and 4 bases for J; bases not matched to a gene: 12. Germline V gene lookup returns CDR1 LGHNA and CDR2 YSLEER. CDR3 region: CASSSEDGGAVTGELFF. The CDR3 coding sequence is TGCGCCAGCAGCTCAGAGGACGGGGGGGCCGTCACCGGGGAGCTGTTTTTT.

This clonotype was recorded many times. This chain links TRBV27 with TRBJ2-5; tentatively, D is TRBD1 (6 bases). Trimming took off 0 bases at V and 3 bases at J, with 11 bases between the two ends. CDR1 is MNHEY and CDR2 is SMNVEV in the germline V gene (reference sequence). CDR3 length: 15 amino acids. The CDR3 bases are TGTGCCAGCAGTTTATCGGGGGCTCAGAAAGAGACCCAGTACTTC. It yields the protein CASSLSGAQKETQYF.

This clonotype was detected many times. V is TRBV5-6 and J is TRBJ2-1; D is unresolved. CDR1 is SGHDT, CDR2 YYEEEE, per germline. V was cut by 4 bases and J by 0 bases, with 5 bases left in between. The CDR3 spans 13 residues. The CDR3 DNA is TGTGCCAGCAGCCGCAGCTCCTACAATGAGCAGTTCTTC. It codes for CASSRSSYNEQFF. The whole variable domain, remainder taken from reference TRBV5-6 and TRBJ2-1, is DAGVTQSPTHLIKTRGQQVTLRCSPKSGHDTVSWYQQALGQGPQFIFQYYEEEERQRGNFPDRFSGHQFPNYSSELNVNALLLGDSALYLCASSRSSYNEQFFGPGTRLTVL.

This clonotype occurred many times. The chain uses TRBV5-1 and TRBJ2-7, with 10 positions matching TRBD1. With 0 bases clipped from V and 4 bases from J, the junction kept 4 bases outside the gene matches. This CDR3 is built from 15 residues. Looked up from germline, CDR1 is SGHRS and CDR2 is YFSETQ. This CDR3 reads CASSLAGQGGYEQYF. CDR3 sequence (DNA): TGCGCCAGCAGCTTGGCCGGACAGGGGGGATACGAGCAGTACTTC.

The CDR3 is CSAWELAGLHEQYF. The DNA for the CDR3 is TGCAGTGCTTGGGAACTAGCGGGCTTACACGAGCAGTACTTC. This rearrangement joins TRBV20-1 to TRBJ2-7; 9 bases are a match to TRBD2. This CDR3 is built from 14 residues. The V segment lost 5 bases and the J segment 5 bases; nucleotides outside the gene matches: 10. Germline CDR1 DFQATT, CDR2 SNEGSKA (reference sequence).

This clonotype was observed a few times. The chain has TRBV24-1 and TRBJ2-7; D unresolved. CDR1 and CDR2 from the germline V gene are KGHDR and SFDVKD. V lost 4 bases to trimming and J lost 6 bases, with 6 bases between them. This CDR3 has 11 amino acids. CDR3 region: CATSDLGEQYF. CDR3 nucleotide sequence: TGTGCCACCAGTGACTTAGGCGAGCAGTACTTC.

This clonotype showed up just a few times. The chain combines TRBV7-9 with TRBJ2-3, with D perhaps assigned TRBD1 or TRBD2 (6 bases each). Trimming left V 0 bases short and J 2 bases short, with 12 bases between. Germline V gene lookup returns CDR1 SEHNR and CDR2 FQNEAQ (reference sequence). The CDR3 length is 16 residues. The CDR3 spells CASSLARGLLTDTQYF. The CDR3 DNA reads TGTGCCAGCAGCTTAGCTCGGGGGCTCCTCACAGATACGCAGTATTTT.

This clonotype turned up a few times. This chain joins TRBV20-1 and TRBJ2-1; no firm D call. Deletions cut 0 bases from V and 4 bases from J, with 13 bases between. CDR3 length equals 15 residues. From germline, CDR1 is DFQATT and CDR2 SNEGSKA (reference sequence). CDR3 residues: CSARDRARIYNEQFF. CDR3 bases: TGCAGTGCTAGAGACCGGGCCAGAATATACAATGAGCAGTTCTTC.

This clonotype has a count of ten or more. V usage is TRBV4-3 and J usage is TRBJ2-2; 9 bases map to TRBD1. Losses at the gene ends were 3 bases for V and 5 bases for J; bases not matched to a gene: 10. The CDR3 totals 17 residues. CDR1 and CDR2 from the germline V gene are LGHNA and YSLEER. CDR3 amino acids: CASSHHPGTGRTGELFF. DNA of the CDR3: TGCGCCAGCAGCCATCACCCCGGGACAGGGCGAACCGGGGAGCTGTTTTTT.

This clonotype has a handful of counts. J is TRBJ2-4 and V is TRBV7-8; tentatively, D is TRBD2 (6 bases). The CDR3 length is 17 residues. V was shortened by 1 base and J by 1 base, with 14 bases between the two germline ends. Germline CDR1 and CDR2: SGHVS and FQNEAQ. The CDR3 sequence is CASSLERGAGAKNIQYF. The DNA for the CDR3 is TGTGCCAGCAGCTTAGAACGCGGGGCGGGTGCCAAAAACATTCAGTACTTC. The full variable domain, in which reference TRBV7-8 and TRBJ2-4 provide the parts outside the CDR3, is GAGVSQSPRYKVAKRGQDVALRCDPISGHVSLFWYQQALGQGPEFLTYFQNEAQLDKSGLPSDRFFAERPEGSVSTLKIQRTQQEDSAVYLCASSLERGAGAKNIQYFGAGTRLSVL.

The rearrangement joins TRBV6-5 to TRBJ2-7; D might be TRBD1 (5 bases). This CDR3 is built from 15 residues. V dropped 5 bases and J dropped 5 bases, with 19 bases sitting between them. From germline, CDR1 is MNHEY and CDR2 SVGAGI. The CDR3 sequence: CASSNLPGWSDEQYF. The DNA of the CDR3 is TGTGCCAGCAGTAACCTCCCAGGGTGGAGCGACGAGCAGTACTTC.

This chain joins TRBV4-1 and TRBJ1-5; 8 bases fit TRBD1. V lost 4 bases and J lost 4; bases outside the gene matches: 18. This CDR3 has 19 amino acids. From germline, CDR1 is MGHRA and CDR2 YSYEKL. In DNA, the CDR3 is TGCGCCAGCAGCCTGAGCCTCGTCCCGGGACAGGCCCCGAATCAGCCCCAGCATTTT. Amino acid sequence: CASSLSLVPGQAPNQPQHF.

This chain uses TRBV10-3 with TRBJ2-5, with 9 bases lining up with TRBD2. The CDR3 has 17 residues. Trimming took 3 bases from V and 2 from J; bases not matched to a gene: 10. Germline V lookup: CDR1 ENHRY, CDR2 SYGVKD. The CDR3 DNA sequence: TGTGCCATCAGTGACAGATATGCTAGCGGGGAGCAAGAGACCCAGTACTTC. This translates into CAISDRYASGEQETQYF.

The V gene is TRBV3-1, the J gene TRBJ2-7; D might be TRBD2 (5 bases). Trimming removed 3 bases from V and 9 bases from J, with 9 bases in between. Per the germline V gene, CDR1 is LGHDT and CDR2 is YNNKEL (reference sequence). The CDR3 is 11 residues long. The CDR3 region is CASSQMGAQYF. In DNA, the CDR3 is TGTGCCAGCAGCCAGATGGGAGCGCAGTACTTC.

This clonotype was picked up many times. The chain has TRBV10-3 and TRBJ1-4; D gene ambiguous. The V and J ends lost 4 bases and 10 bases respectively, with 10 bases between them. Germline lookup yields CDR1 ENHRY and CDR2 SYGVKD. This CDR3 is built from 12 residues. CDR3: CAISGSGVKLFF. The CDR3 DNA reads TGTGCCATCAGTGGCTCCGGGGTAAAACTGTTTTTT.

This clonotype occurred many times. The V and J genes are TRBV12-3 or TRBV12-4 and TRBJ2-7; D may match TRBD1 or TRBD2 (5 bases each). The CDR3 length is 11 residues. V was clipped by 4 bases and J by 10 bases, with 11 bases between them. This CDR3 is CASSSRGRQYF. The CDR3 DNA follows: TGTGCCAGCAGTTCTAGGGGACGCCAGTACTTC.

The rearrangement uses TRBV7-2 and TRBJ2-5, with TRBD2 matching 10 bases. The CDR3 covers 15 residues. The V gene end was trimmed by 3 bases and the J gene end by 4 bases; junction bases not matched to a gene: 5. The germline CDR1 and CDR2 sequences are SGHTA and FQGNSA. The CDR3 loop reads CASSLITSGVETQYF. The CDR3 DNA reads TGTGCCAGCAGCTTGATCACTAGCGGGGTAGAGACCCAGTACTTC.

The sample holds many counts of this clonotype. This chain joins TRBV5-8 and TRBJ2-1, with D perhaps matching TRBD1 or TRBD2 (5 bases each). Trimming left V 2 bases short and J 4 bases short, with 13 bases between. This CDR3 spans 15 amino acids. The V gene's germline CDR1 is SGHTS and CDR2 YDEGEE. This CDR3 reads CASSFRGPSYNEQFF. The CDR3 nucleotides read TGTGCCAGCAGCTTCCGGGGCCCGTCTTACAATGAGCAGTTCTTC.

The J gene is TRBJ2-1, the V gene TRBV6-5; D gene ambiguous. Germline V CDR1 and CDR2: MNHEY, SVGAGI. The CDR3 has 15 residues. Trimming took off 4 bases at V and 6 bases at J, with 16 bases between the two ends. As DNA, the CDR3 is TGTGCCAGCAGTTCCCGGGTCCTACCACCCAATGAGCAGTTCTTC. This codes for CASSSRVLPPNEQFF.

This clonotype was detected many times. The chain joins TRBV7-2 to TRBJ2-7; D uncertain. Trimming cost V 5 bases and J 4 bases, with 12 bases left between them. Germline lookup yields CDR1 SGHTA and CDR2 FQGNSA. The CDR3 consists of 13 residues. CDR3 coding DNA: TGTGCCAGCAGCCCCCTTTTGGCGTACGAGCAGTACTTC. Protein sequence: CASSPLLAYEQYF.